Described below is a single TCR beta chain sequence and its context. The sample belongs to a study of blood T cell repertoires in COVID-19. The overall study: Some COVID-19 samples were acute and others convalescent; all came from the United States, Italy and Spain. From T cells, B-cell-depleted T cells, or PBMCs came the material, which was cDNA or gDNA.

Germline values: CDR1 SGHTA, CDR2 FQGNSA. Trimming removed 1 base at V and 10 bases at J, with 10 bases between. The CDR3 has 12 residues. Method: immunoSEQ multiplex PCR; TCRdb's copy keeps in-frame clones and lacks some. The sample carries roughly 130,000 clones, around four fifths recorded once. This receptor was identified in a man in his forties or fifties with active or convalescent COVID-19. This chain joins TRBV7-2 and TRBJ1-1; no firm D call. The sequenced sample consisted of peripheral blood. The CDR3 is CASSLDAGRAFF. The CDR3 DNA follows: TGTGCCAGCAGCTTAGATGCGGGGAGAGCTTTCTTT.